These 16 T cell receptor beta chains were all obtained from the same sample, sequenced in a study of response to subunit inactivated influenza vaccine. Using its own MiXCR run on the RT-PCR reads, TCRdb lists one record per CDR3 protein. This sample has approximately 700,000 distinct CDR3 sequences, with 14% found just once. This specimen consisted of PBMCs from blood, obtained about 14 days before vaccination. The receptor set was obtained from a man between 45 and 60 years old who received an inactivated influenza vaccine.

This clonotype was seen repeatedly, ten times or more. The chain recombines TRBV4-1 with TRBJ2-1; tentatively, D is TRBD2 (5 bases). The CDR3 is 19 residues long. In germline, CDR1 is MGHRA, CDR2 YSYEKL. Trimming shortened V by 4 bases and J by 0 bases, and 22 bases separated the two germline ends. The chain's CDR3 is CASSLTSLSGLSSYNEQFF. The CDR3 DNA sequence: TGCGCCAGCAGCCTAACTTCGCTAAGTGGACTGAGCTCCTACAATGAGCAGTTCTTC.

This chain uses TRBV29-1 with TRBJ1-2; possibly TRBD1 for D (6 bases). V was clipped by 5 bases and J by 6 bases, with 13 bases between them. The germline gives CDR1 SQVTM, CDR2 ANQGSEA. This CDR3 comprises 12 residues. CDR3 sequence (DNA): TGCAGCGTTCGTAGGGGGGGAAATGGCTACACCTTC. Translating gives CSVRRGGNGYTF.

The V and J genes are TRBV7-8 and TRBJ2-3; 9 bases map to TRBD2. The ends lost 6 bases at V and 4 bases at J; junction bases unmatched: 8. This CDR3 has 15 amino acids. The germline gives CDR1 SGHVS, CDR2 FQNEAQ. For the CDR3, the DNA is TGTGCCAGCAGGGGTAGCGGGAGAGGCGCAGATACGCAGTATTTT. Its translation is CASRGSGRGADTQYF. Together with reference TRBV7-8 and TRBJ2-3, the CDR3 gives the full variable domain: GAGVSQSPRYKVAKRGQDVALRCDPISGHVSLFWYQQALGQGPEFLTYFQNEAQLDKSGLPSDRFFAERPEGSVSTLKIQRTQQEDSAVYLCASRGSGRGADTQYFGPGTRLTVL.

This clonotype turned up a few times. The V gene is TRBV4-1, the J gene TRBJ2-7; D is unclear. The V gene lost 4 bases and the J gene lost 1 base, with 17 bases spanning the gap. Germline loops: CDR1 MGHRA, CDR2 YSYEKL. CDR3 length equals 16 residues. In nucleotides, the CDR3 is TGCGCCAGCAGCCTTACTACGAGCAGGTCTTCCTACGAGCAGTACTTC. It codes for CASSLTTSRSSYEQYF.

V is TRBV20-1 and J is TRBJ2-6, with 8 positions matching TRBD2. CDR3 size: 16 residues. CDR1 is DFQATT and CDR2 is SNEGSKA in the germline V gene (reference sequence). V trimming: 2 bases; J trimming: 1 base; junction bases outside the gene matches: 4. CDR3 nucleotide sequence: TGCAGTGCTAGATCAGCTAGCGGGTCTGGGGCCAACGTCCTGACTTTC. It translates to CSARSASGSGANVLTF.

This clonotype appeared many times. CDR3 amino acids: CASSQEWGQPQHF. The CDR3 nucleotides are TGCGCCAGCAGCCAAGAATGGGGGCAGCCCCAGCATTTT. The chain combines TRBV4-3 with TRBJ1-5; TRBD1 is a possible D gene (5 bases). Germline CDR1 and CDR2: LGHNA and YSLEER. With 0 bases removed from V and 7 bases from J, the gap between germline ends came to 7 bases. The CDR3 has 13 residues.

This clonotype came up many times. The chain has TRBV4-3 and TRBJ2-7, with TRBD2 as a possible D gene (5 bases). Germline values: CDR1 LGHNA, CDR2 YSLEER. The CDR3 is made up of 17 amino acids. V was trimmed by 1 base and J by 2 bases, leaving 18 bases between them. The CDR3 reads CASSQGENRDLPYEQYF. Here the CDR3 DNA reads TGCGCCAGCAGCCAAGGGGAAAACCGGGATCTTCCCTACGAGCAGTACTTC.

The chain is built from TRBV28 and TRBJ2-1, with TRBD1 matching over 8 bases. Per germline, CDR1 MDHEN and CDR2 SYDVKM. The CDR3 is 17 amino acids. V gave up 8 bases and J gave up 0 bases; unmatched junction bases: 12. The CDR3 bases are TGTGCCAGCGGTTCAACCGGGACAGGCCGCTCCTACAATGAGCAGTTCTTC. Amino acid sequence: CASGSTGTGRSYNEQFF.

Many counts were recorded for this clonotype. The rearrangement links TRBV12-3 or TRBV12-4 to TRBJ1-1; 7 bases fit TRBD1. The junction had 4 bases not matched to a gene; V was cut back by 5 bases and J by 4 bases. The CDR3 is made up of 13 amino acids. Here the CDR3 DNA reads TGTGCCAGCAGTCAAACAGGGGCCACTGAAGCTTTCTTT. Amino acid sequence: CASSQTGATEAFF.

The sample holds many counts of this clonotype. The rearrangement links TRBV2 to TRBJ2-5; D not certain. The CDR3 runs 13 residues. The V and J ends lost 1 base and 4 bases respectively, with 7 bases between them. In germline, CDR1 is SNHLY, CDR2 FYNNEI. The CDR3 region is CASSEERRETQYF. CDR3 in DNA: TGTGCCAGCAGTGAAGAGAGGAGAGAGACCCAGTACTTC.

This clonotype was seen more than once but under ten times. The V gene is TRBV10-3, the J gene TRBJ1-2; D unresolved. The V end was cut by 7 bases, the J end by 3 bases, with 18 bases between. The CDR3 runs 15 residues. Germline lookup yields CDR1 ENHRY and CDR2 SYGVKD. DNA of the CDR3: TGTGCCATCACTAACATCACGGGAGGGCACTATGGCTACACCTTC. Its protein is CAITNITGGHYGYTF.

Many counts were recorded for this clonotype. The CDR3 coding sequence is TGTGCCAGCAGTCTGAAGGGACCCCTAAATCAGCCCCAGCATTTT. It codes for CASSLKGPLNQPQHF. The chain recombines TRBV2 with TRBJ1-5, with TRBD1 as a possible D gene (5 bases). Trimming cost V 5 bases and J 4 bases, with 15 bases left between them. The CDR3 is made up of 15 amino acids. Germline-derived CDR1 and CDR2 are SNHLY and FYNNEI.

This sequence joins TRBV9 and TRBJ2-7; no reliable D call. Trimming removed 0 bases from V and 7 bases from J, with 17 bases in between. The CDR3 spans 15 residues. Germline-derived CDR1 and CDR2 are SGDLS and YYNGEE. For the CDR3, the DNA is TGTGCCAGCAGCGTAGAGGGCAGTGTGTGGGGAGAGCAGTACTTC. Translating gives CASSVEGSVWGEQYF.

This chain connects TRBV29-1 to TRBJ2-7; D might be TRBD2 (6 bases). Trimming removed 4 bases at V and 5 bases at J, with 15 bases between. The V gene's germline CDR1 is SQVTM and CDR2 ANQGSEA. This CDR3 is built from 13 residues. This chain's CDR3 is CSVAGRRLDEQYF. DNA of the CDR3: TGCAGCGTTGCCGGGCGCAGACTAGACGAGCAGTACTTC.

This rearrangement joins TRBV4-2 to TRBJ2-2; 11 bases are shared with TRBD2. The CDR3 spans 16 residues. The V and J ends lost 3 bases and 4 bases, in that order; junction bases with no gene match: 4. Germline V lookup: CDR1 LGHNA, CDR2 YNFKEQ. CDR3 region: CASSQLAGGSTGELFF. DNA of the CDR3: TGTGCCAGCAGCCAGTTAGCGGGGGGGAGCACCGGGGAGCTGTTTTTT.

This clonotype has just a few counts. V gene TRBV4-2 combines with J gene TRBJ1-2; no reliable D call. Germline CDR1 reads LGHNA; CDR2 reads YNFKEQ. This CDR3 comprises 14 residues. The V end lost 4 bases, the J end lost 7 bases, and 16 bases lay between the germline ends. The CDR3 sequence is CASSPQDPTTGYTF. The CDR3 nucleotides are TGTGCCAGCAGCCCCCAGGACCCTACGACTGGCTACACCTTC.